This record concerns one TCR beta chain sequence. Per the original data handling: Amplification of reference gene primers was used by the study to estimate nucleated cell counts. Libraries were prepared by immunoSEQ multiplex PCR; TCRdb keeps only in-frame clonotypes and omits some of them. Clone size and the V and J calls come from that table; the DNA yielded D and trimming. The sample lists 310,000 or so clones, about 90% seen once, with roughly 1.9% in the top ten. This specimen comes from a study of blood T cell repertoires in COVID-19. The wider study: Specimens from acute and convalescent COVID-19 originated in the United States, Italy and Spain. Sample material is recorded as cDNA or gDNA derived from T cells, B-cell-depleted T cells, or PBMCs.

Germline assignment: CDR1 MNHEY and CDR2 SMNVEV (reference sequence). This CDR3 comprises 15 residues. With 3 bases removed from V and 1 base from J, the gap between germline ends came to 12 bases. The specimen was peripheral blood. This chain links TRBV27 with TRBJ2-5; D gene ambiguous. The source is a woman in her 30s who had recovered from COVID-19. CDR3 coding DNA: TGTGCCAGCAGTTTTACCTCCTATCCCCAAGAGACCCAGTACTTC. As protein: CASSFTSYPQETQYF.